These 10 T cell receptor beta chains were all obtained from the same sample, sequenced in a study of blood T cells in healthy people across ages. Together with a sample-barcoded 5' primer, a J-beta primer mix was included in a second PCR lasting 7 to 11 cycles. Using its own MiXCR run on the 5' RACE reads, TCRdb lists one record per CDR3 protein. The sample carries over a million distinct CDR3 sequences, roughly two fifths recorded once. Sequencing was done on a sample of blood. These receptors were collected from a woman under 30 in good health.

The chain links TRBV19 to TRBJ1-2; 10 bases fit TRBD1. Unmatched junction bases numbered 14, after V lost 9 bases and J lost 4 bases. In germline, CDR1 is LNHDA, CDR2 SQIVND (reference sequence). CDR3 length: 16 amino acids. The CDR3 spells CASNGNRGQGPYGYTF. The CDR3 DNA follows: TGTGCCAGCAACGGGAACCGGGGACAGGGGCCCTATGGCTACACCTTC.

A remark on this clonotype: A much larger clonotype is one base distant, so this may be a read error. CDR3 coding DNA: TGCAGTGTCACCACCCCGGGACTAGCGAGGAATGAGCAGTACTTC. Protein sequence: CSVTTPGLARNEQYF. The chain employs TRBV20-1 and TRBJ2-1, with 10 positions matching TRBD2. The J call may be wrong; the DNA end is better matched by TRBJ2-7. Looked up from germline, CDR1 is DFQATT and CDR2 is SNEGSKA (reference sequence). This CDR3 has 15 residues.

This rearrangement joins TRBV12-3 or TRBV12-4 to TRBJ2-2; 7 nucleotides match TRBD1. V lost 4 bases, J lost 1 base, and 0 bases stayed unmatched. The CDR3 totals 14 residues. The CDR3 region is CASSWDRNTGELFF. In nucleotides, the CDR3 is TGTGCCAGCAGTTGGGACAGGAACACCGGGGAGCTGTTTTTT.

This clonotype was seen a handful of times. V gene TRBV11-2 combines with J gene TRBJ2-1; D tentatively reads TRBD1 or TRBD2 (5 bases each). Trimming pared 0 bases from V and 8 bases from J, leaving 8 bases between. The CDR3 length is 13 residues. Germline CDR1 is SGHAT and CDR2 is FQNNGV. CDR3 amino acids: CASSLERGDEQFF. The CDR3 nucleotides are TGTGCCAGCAGCTTAGAAAGAGGGGATGAGCAGTTCTTC.

The J gene is TRBJ2-1, the V gene TRBV11-2; TRBD2 aligns across 13 bases. The CDR3 has 15 amino acids. V dropped 4 bases and J dropped 8; count of bases not matched to a gene: 5. Germline CDR1 is SGHAT and CDR2 is FQNNGV. The CDR3 sequence: CASSSGLAGTYEQFF. The CDR3 region has the DNA TGTGCCAGCAGCTCGGGACTAGCGGGAACCTATGAGCAGTTCTTC.

This chain links TRBV9 with TRBJ1-2; the D gene is possibly TRBD1 (6 bases). Germline V lookup: CDR1 SGDLS, CDR2 YYNGEE. The V and J ends lost 0 bases and 6 bases respectively, with 15 bases between them. The CDR3 totals 15 residues. CDR3 loop: CASSVAPRQDDGYTF. The CDR3 DNA sequence: TGTGCCAGCAGCGTAGCCCCGAGACAGGATGATGGCTACACCTTC.

This clonotype came up a few times. This chain uses TRBV10-3 with TRBJ2-4, with D possibly being TRBD2 (7 bases). The CDR3 contains 17 residues. Trimming left V 2 bases short and J 6 bases short, with 20 bases between. Germline values: CDR1 ENHRY, CDR2 SYGVKD. The CDR3 sequence: CAISEPMGGAMGNIQYF. For the CDR3, the DNA is TGTGCCATCAGTGAGCCCATGGGGGGGGCAATGGGAAACATTCAGTACTTC.

On this clonotype itself: This sequence may be a read error, since a much larger clone differs from it by one base. V and J are TRBV7-2 and TRBJ2-1, with 12 bases fitting TRBD2. This CDR3 has 16 amino acids. Per the germline V gene, CDR1 is SGHTA and CDR2 is FQGNSA. With V trimmed by 5 bases and J by 6 bases, 8 bases remained unmatched. DNA of the CDR3: TGTGCCAGCAGCATCCAGACTAGCGGGGGTTTCAATGAGCAGTTCTTC. Its translation is CASSIQTSGGFNEQFF.

V is TRBV25-1 and J is TRBJ2-5; 8 nucleotides agree with TRBD2. CDR3 size: 17 residues. V shed 7 bases, J shed 1 base, and the junction held 14 bases outside the gene matches. CDR1 MGHDK and CDR2 SYGVNS come from the germline V gene. CDR3 nucleotides: TGTGCCAGCACCGAAAAGGCCACTAGCGGCCCCCAAGAGACCCAGTACTTC. As protein: CASTEKATSGPQETQYF. The full variable domain, in which reference TRBV25-1 and TRBJ2-5 provide the parts outside the CDR3, is EADIYQTPRYLVIGTGKKITLECSQTMGHDKMYWYQQDPGMELHLIHYSYGVNSTEKGDLSSESTVSRIRTEHFPLTLESARPSHTSQYLCASTEKATSGPQETQYFGPGTRLLVL.

The chain recombines TRBV5-1 with TRBJ2-1; no clear D. Germline V gene data show CDR1 as SGHRS and CDR2 as YFSETQ. V was cut by 0 bases and J by 7 bases, with 8 bases left in between. The CDR3 contains 13 residues. The CDR3 sequence is CASSLVPFNEQFF. As DNA, the CDR3 is TGCGCCAGCAGCTTGGTTCCTTTTAATGAGCAGTTCTTC.